Following are 11 T cell receptor beta chains from one sample sequenced in a study of shared clonotypes between healthy human individuals. Assay: immunoSEQ multiplex PCR; the TCRdb copy retains only in-frame clones and omits some. Here the sample spans more than 1,200,000 clones, around 98.5% being singletons. The sequencing sample was made of naive CD4+ T cells sorted from blood. The subset is: CD45RA+ positively selected. The receptors here all came from a man aged 30 to 45 in good health.

The CDR3 nucleotides are TGCGCCAGCAGCTTGGGGTTTGAGACCCAAGAGACCCAGTACTTC. This gives the protein CASSLGFETQETQYF. The genes are TRBV5-1 and TRBJ2-5; D unclear. The CDR3 is 15 residues long. Germline V CDR1 and CDR2: SGHRS, YFSETQ. Trimming shortened V by 0 bases and J by 1 base, and 10 bases separated the two germline ends.

V is TRBV5-1 and J is TRBJ2-3; no reliable D call. The length of the CDR3 is 16 residues. Germline CDR1 SGHRS, CDR2 YFSETQ. With 0 bases removed from V and 2 bases from J, the gap between germline ends came to 13 bases. CDR3 residues: CASSLGTLGLTDTQYF. CDR3 DNA sequence: TGCGCCAGCAGCTTGGGTACACTCGGCCTCACAGATACGCAGTATTTT.

This clone was seen a single time. The chain links TRBV15 to TRBJ1-5; possible D gene TRBD1, 6 bases. CDR1 is LNHNV, CDR2 YYDKDF, per germline (reference sequence). Trimming removed 6 bases at V and 1 base at J, with 10 bases between. This CDR3 has 14 amino acids. The CDR3 region is CATRRDTSNQPQHF. CDR3 DNA sequence: TGTGCCACCAGGCGGGACACCAGCAATCAGCCCCAGCATTTT.

The chain is built from TRBV4-1 and TRBJ1-2, with 9 bases identical to TRBD1. CDR3 length: 15 residues. Unmatched junction bases numbered 5, after V lost 0 bases and J lost 6 bases. Germline assignment: CDR1 MGHRA and CDR2 YSYEKL. This CDR3 reads CASSQEGGQGNGYTF. The CDR3, as DNA: TGCGCCAGCAGCCAAGAAGGCGGACAGGGGAATGGCTACACCTTC.

The chain combines TRBV28 with TRBJ2-1; 9 bases are a match to TRBD2. This CDR3 comprises 17 residues. V shed 8 bases and J 0 bases; nucleotides not matched to a gene: 11. In germline, CDR1 is MDHEN, CDR2 SYDVKM. DNA for the CDR3: TGTGCCAGCCATACTAGCGGGCTCCCTAGCTCCTACAATGAGCAGTTCTTC. As protein: CASHTSGLPSSYNEQFF.

Remarks on this clone: Other DNA variants within this sample encode the same CDR3. The chain joins TRBV30 to TRBJ1-1; the D gene is possibly TRBD1 (6 bases). CDR1 and CDR2 (germline): GTSNPN, SVGIG (reference sequence). V shed 0 bases and J shed 5 bases, with 10 bases lying between them. This CDR3 region has 13 residues. This chain's CDR3 is CAWSVGGHTEAFF. CDR3 coding DNA: TGTGCCTGGAGTGTAGGGGGGCATACTGAAGCTTTCTTT.

The V call is TRBV7-2, the J call TRBJ2-6; 10 bases map to TRBD1. The CDR3 has 18 residues. The trim removed 4 bases at V and 3 bases at J, leaving 9 bases unmatched. Germline CDR1 SGHTA, CDR2 FQGNSA. The CDR3 spells CASSWKTGGVDGANVLTF. The CDR3 nucleotides are TGTGCCAGCAGCTGGAAGACAGGGGGCGTAGATGGGGCCAACGTCCTGACTTTC.

The V call is TRBV7-2, the J call TRBJ2-5; 10 bases line up with TRBD2. Germline values: CDR1 SGHTA, CDR2 FQGNSA. The CDR3 totals 16 residues. J was trimmed by 1 base and V by 4 bases; bases with no gene match: 6. CDR3 sequence reads: CASSSGLAKFQETQYF. The CDR3 DNA follows: TGTGCCAGCAGCTCGGGACTAGCGAAGTTCCAAGAGACCCAGTACTTC.

The chain uses TRBV18 and TRBJ2-1; 12 bases align to TRBD2. CDR1 KGHSH and CDR2 LQKENI come from the germline V gene. This CDR3 is built from 15 residues. The V segment lost 5 bases and the J segment 6 bases; nucleotides outside the gene matches: 5. The CDR3 DNA follows: TGTGCCAGCTCAGTGACTAGCGGGAGTGTCAATGAGCAGTTCTTC. The encoded protein is CASSVTSGSVNEQFF.

A remark on this clone: The sample has other DNA sequences that encode this CDR3 too. V and J are TRBV5-1 and TRBJ2-2; D is unresolved. Germline CDR1 reads SGHRS; CDR2 reads YFSETQ. Between the trimmed V and J ends, which lost 4 bases and 0 bases, there was a span of 10 bases. The CDR3 totals 15 residues. The CDR3 coding sequence is TGCGCCAGCAGCCTAGACACTGCGAACACCGGGGAGCTGTTTTTT. Amino acid sequence: CASSLDTANTGELFF.

The genes are TRBV2 and TRBJ2-2; TRBD2 matches at 9 bases. V lost 7 bases, J lost 2 bases, and 8 bases stayed unmatched. Germline lookup yields CDR1 SNHLY and CDR2 FYNNEI. The CDR3 has 16 residues. In nucleotides, the CDR3 is TGTGCCAGCATTAGAATAGCGGGAGCTAACACCGGGGAGCTGTTTTTT. Its protein product is CASIRIAGANTGELFF.